This entry describes one T cell receptor (beta chain). These data originate in a study of blood T cell repertoires in COVID-19. Study information: The origin of the acute and convalescent COVID-19 samples was the United States, Italy and Spain.

The J segment lost 7 bases and the V segment lost 2 bases, leaving 8 bases of the junction unmatched. The CDR3 is 15 residues long. The germline gives CDR1 MGHRA, CDR2 YSYEKL. Measured with immunoSEQ multiplex PCR; TCRdb has only the in-frame clones, and not every one. This table holds 110,000 or so clones, 85% found once. The V and J genes are TRBV4-1 and TRBJ1-5; 7 nucleotides align to TRBD1. This receptor was identified in a human donor in a cohort sampled during active COVID-19. The source material was peripheral blood. CDR3 amino acids: CASSQTEQGSQPQHF. The CDR3 DNA reads as TGCGCCAGCAGCCAAACAGAACAGGGGAGCCAGCCCCAGCATTTT.